This T cell receptor beta chain was sequenced in a study of siplizumab effects on memory and regulatory T cells (dated by TCRdb to between 2018 and 2021). At the level of the whole study: The study examined how the anti-CD2 antibody siplizumab affects alloreactive T-cell subsets in allogeneic mixed lymphocyte reactions built from human PBMCs.

Sorted unstimulated T cells and proliferating T cells recovered from mixed lymphocyte reactions underwent TCRbeta CDR3 sequencing. Fresh whole blood from roughly 10 HLA-typed healthy donors was used to isolate PBMCs. To map where alloreactive clones came from, unstimulated CD4+ non-regulatory T cells were FACS-sorted. The paper as a whole reports these results and caveats: Whether proliferating Tregs from siplizumab cultures actually had suppressive function was not functionally confirmed. Because sequences below about 10^-5 frequency were poorly captured, only a minor fraction of alloreactive clones could be mapped to unstimulated subsets. About 75-96% of proliferating CD4+ or CD8+ clones could not be given a naive or memory phenotype. Of the alloreactive CD4+ clones that could be mapped, the Treg-derived share averaged roughly 73% with siplizumab compared with about 25% in control reactions. Siplizumab significantly lowered the cumulative frequency of alloreactive sequences that could be traced to unstimulated CD4+ memory T cells. Compared with memory T cells, unstimulated naive T cells appeared more diverse, and naive cells seemed to make a substantial contribution to the alloresponse.

Turning to this clone: The target of this receptor is not known. No base qualities exist here, and no much larger clone lies one base off it.

Its CDR3 holds 13 amino acids, cysteine through phenylalanine. Only the CDR3 part of the read is kept: 39 bases, read in frame from the first base. V is cut by 2 bases and J by 5 bases, and the space between the germline ends is 12 bases. CDR1 and CDR2 are read off the germline V gene (reference sequence) as GTSNPN and SVGIG. The library was obtained by the immunoSEQ multiplex PCR assay. Approximately 10^5 TCR templates per sample were assayed on the deep sequencing platform. Genomic DNA extracted from sorted T cells was used for TCRbeta CDR3 sequencing. In the source study's methods: The R programming language was used for the clonal analysis of the TCRbeta CDR3 data. Alloreactive CD4+ and CD8+ clones were identified by comparing unstimulated samples to CFSE-low samples taken after the reaction. Alloreactive CD4+ clones were assigned to regulatory or non-regulatory origin by matching sequences to sorted unstimulated Treg and non-Treg repertoires. TCRdb carries this immuneACCESS record with in-frame sequences only. Its versions omit some clonotypes, under half of them owing to an unresolved V gene in the studies checked, with the rest unexplained. For V, J and clone size, that table is used; D and trimming come from the DNA. This sample is represented by more than 90,000 clones; around nine tenths of them were singletons. Of the sample, around 12% is held by the ten largest clones.

Material: non-Treg CD4+ T cells sorted from blood. The sample's cell subset or site label, decoded: FACS-sorted unstimulated CD4+ non-regulatory T cells. The receptor was isolated from a human donor in good health. The rearranged chain carries TRBV30 and TRBJ2-5; a confident D gene designation cannot be given. The DNA sequence is given as TGTGCCTGGAGTACCCGTAGTTGGGAGACCCAGTACTTC. This is translated as CAWSTRSWETQYF.